The 21 T cell receptor beta chains below all came from one sample that was sequenced in a study of regulatory T cells in long-lasting Graves disease. Sample time point: newly diagnosed GD, antithyroid drugs for less than 3 months. Extracted RNA from PBMCs served as the source of the TCR library. Assembly of TCR beta libraries relied on iRepertoire HTBI primers together with Arm-PCR of CDR3 regions. A single record per CDR3 protein comes from TCRdb applying MiXCR to the multiplex PCR reads. The sample yields about 210,000 distinct CDR3 sequences, roughly a fifth seen once. These data are also associated with another study on T cells in Graves' hyperthyroidism and ophthalmopathy.

Sequencing was performed on peripheral blood mononuclear cells (PBMCs), taken at new diagnosis, from a patient treated with antithyroid drugs. Every receptor here comes from a woman in her 30s with Graves disease.

This clonotype occurred many times. This chain uses TRBV19 with TRBJ2-1; no clear D gene. Trimming pared 6 bases from V and 2 bases from J, leaving 2 bases between. Germline V gene sequence: CDR1 LNHDA, CDR2 SQIVND (reference sequence). The CDR3 is 11 amino acids. CDR3 sequence: CASRAYNEQFF. The CDR3 DNA follows: TGTGCCAGTAGGGCCTACAATGAGCAGTTCTTC. Drawing the rest from reference TRBV19 and TRBJ2-1, the complete variable domain is DGGITQSPKYLFRKEGQNVTLSCEQNLNHDAMYWYRQDPGQGLRLIYYSQIVNDFQKGDIAEGYSVSREKKESFPLTVTSAQKNPTAFYLCASRAYNEQFFGPGTRLTVL.

The chain has TRBV30 and TRBJ1-1; possibly TRBD1 for D (6 bases). The length of the CDR3 is 15 residues. Trimming cost V 2 bases and J 2 bases, with 15 bases left between them. The germline V gene encodes CDR1 GTSNPN and CDR2 SVGIG (reference sequence). DNA of the CDR3: TGTGCCTGGAGTCCACAGGGACTCCTTAACACTGAAGCTTTCTTT. Its protein is CAWSPQGLLNTEAFF.

This clonotype was recorded many times. The chain recombines TRBV24-1 with TRBJ1-1; 9 nucleotides align to TRBD1. J was trimmed by 7 bases and V by 7 bases; bases with no gene match: 9. CDR1 KGHDR and CDR2 SFDVKD come from the germline V gene. The CDR3 runs 14 residues. The CDR3 loop reads CATRTSLGQGEAFF. CDR3 coding DNA: TGTGCCACCAGGACGAGCCTGGGACAGGGTGAAGCTTTCTTT.

The table lists this clonotype with many counts. The genes are TRBV5-1 and TRBJ2-7; D is unclear. Trimming took 0 bases from V and 0 from J, leaving 10 bases between them. Germline CDR1 SGHRS, CDR2 YFSETQ. This CDR3 comprises 15 residues. This CDR3 reads CASSLGAGSSYEQYF. CDR3 nucleotides: TGCGCCAGCAGCTTGGGGGCTGGTTCCTCCTACGAGCAGTACTTC.

This clonotype was recorded many times. The CDR3 DNA is TGTGCCAGCTCAAGGGGCACCACAAGCCTACCCCTCTCTAACTATGGCTACACCTTC. Protein product: CASSRGTTSLPLSNYGYTF. The rearrangement joins TRBV6-1 to TRBJ1-2, with D tentatively TRBD1 (5 bases). Trimming left V 8 bases short and J 0 bases short, with 28 bases between. This CDR3 is built from 19 residues. Germline V lookup: CDR1 MNHNS, CDR2 SASEGT.

This clonotype was found a few times. V usage is TRBV6-1 and J usage is TRBJ1-1, with no clear D. The CDR3 extends over 14 amino acids. Germline V gene lookup returns CDR1 MNHNS and CDR2 SASEGT. V lost 6 bases and J lost 0, with 11 bases in between. CDR3 amino acids: CASRTKGMNTEAFF. CDR3 nucleotide sequence: TGTGCCAGCAGGACGAAAGGCATGAACACTGAAGCTTTCTTT.

This clonotype was observed at least ten times. The rearrangement joins TRBV19 to TRBJ2-7, with a tentative D call TRBD1 (5 bases). The CDR3 sequence is 14 residues long. The germline CDR1 and CDR2 sequences are LNHDA and SQIVND (reference sequence). Trimming took 4 bases from V and 0 from J, leaving 10 bases between them. CDR3: CASSTTGSSYEQYF. The CDR3 DNA reads TGTGCCAGTAGTACAACAGGTTCCTCCTACGAGCAGTACTTC.

This clonotype was found many times. The chain carries TRBV10-3 and TRBJ1-2; 7 nucleotides align to TRBD1. Germline loops: CDR1 ENHRY, CDR2 SYGVKD. The CDR3 has 13 residues. J lost 8 bases, V lost 3 bases, and 6 bases had no gene match. CDR3 sequence reads: CAISETGASGYTF. CDR3 coding DNA: TGTGCCATCAGTGAAACAGGGGCAAGCGGCTACACCTTC.

This clonotype appeared many times. The V gene is TRBV28, the J gene TRBJ2-5; D is undetermined. The CDR3 has 12 residues. V was trimmed by 1 base and J by 5 bases, leaving 5 bases between them. Germline V gene sequence: CDR1 MDHEN, CDR2 SYDVKM. In nucleotides, the CDR3 is TGTGCCAGCAGTTTATTTGAGGAGACCCAGTACTTC. Residues: CASSLFEETQYF.

This clonotype was recorded many times. V gene TRBV27 combines with J gene TRBJ1-1; 7 bases line up with TRBD1. This CDR3 region has 15 residues. V gave up 4 bases and J gave up 5 bases; unmatched junction bases: 10. Germline values: CDR1 MNHEY, CDR2 SMNVEV (reference sequence). CDR3 region: CASSSRRGRGTEAFF. CDR3 coding DNA: TGTGCCAGCAGTTCTCGAAGGGGGCGCGGGACTGAAGCTTTCTTT.

The chain combines TRBV19 with TRBJ2-3; 11 nucleotides agree with TRBD2. This CDR3 comprises 17 residues. Germline values: CDR1 LNHDA, CDR2 SQIVND (reference sequence). V lost 3 bases to trimming and J lost 1 base; unmatched junction nucleotides: 6. The CDR3 loop is CASSILLAGDGTDTQYF. For the CDR3, the DNA is TGTGCCAGTAGTATTTTACTAGCGGGAGATGGCACAGATACGCAGTATTTT. The complete variable domain, with remaining parts taken from reference TRBV19 and TRBJ2-3, reads DGGITQSPKYLFRKEGQNVTLSCEQNLNHDAMYWYRQDPGQGLRLIYYSQIVNDFQKGDIAEGYSVSREKKESFPLTVTSAQKNPTAFYLCASSILLAGDGTDTQYFGPGTRLTVL.

The chain recombines TRBV11-2 with TRBJ2-7, with D perhaps matching TRBD1 (6 bases). The germline V gene encodes CDR1 SGHAT and CDR2 FQNNGV. Trimming left V 6 bases short and J 7 bases short, with 13 bases between. This CDR3 has 12 amino acids. CDR3 bases: TGTGCCAGCAGTAAACAGGGTGGTGAGCAGTACTTC. It translates to CASSKQGGEQYF.

This clonotype has at least ten counts. The rearrangement links TRBV20-1 to TRBJ2-4; TRBD2 aligns across 9 bases. The CDR3 contains 15 residues. Germline CDR1 is DFQATT and CDR2 is SNEGSKA (reference sequence). V gave up 1 base and J gave up 13 bases; unmatched junction bases: 14. The CDR3 region has the DNA TGCAGTGCTAGAGGGTTCTTAGCGGGAGCTTACCCGCAGTACTTC. Amino acids: CSARGFLAGAYPQYF.

This clonotype was observed at least ten times. The genes are TRBV9 and TRBJ2-5, with TRBD1 identical over 9 bases. The germline V gene encodes CDR1 SGDLS and CDR2 YYNGEE. The trim removed 3 bases at V and 4 bases at J, leaving 7 bases unmatched. CDR3 length: 15 amino acids. The CDR3 loop is CASSGGGQGTETQYF. The CDR3 bases are TGTGCCAGCAGCGGGGGAGGACAGGGGACAGAGACCCAGTACTTC.

Many counts were recorded for this clonotype. V and J are TRBV2 and TRBJ1-5, with D possibly being TRBD1 (5 bases). Germline-derived CDR1 and CDR2 are SNHLY and FYNNEI. The V end was cut by 3 bases, the J end by 2 bases, with 11 bases between. The CDR3 contains 15 residues. Here the CDR3 DNA reads TGTGCCAGCAGTGATGGAGGGGTGGGCAATCAGCCCCAGCATTTT. Translated: CASSDGGVGNQPQHF.

This clonotype occurred many times. V is TRBV27 and J is TRBJ2-3; 9 bases fit TRBD1. This CDR3 has 15 amino acids. V was clipped by 6 bases and J by 7 bases; unmatched bases: 11. Germline loops: CDR1 MNHEY, CDR2 SMNVEV (reference sequence). CDR3 loop: CASSLDRGSGNTQYF. The CDR3 DNA follows: TGTGCCAGCAGCCTCGACAGGGGGTCGGGGAATACGCAGTATTTT.

The sample holds many counts of this clonotype. The chain uses TRBV12-3 or TRBV12-4 and TRBJ1-2; 8 bases are a match to TRBD1. This CDR3 has 14 amino acids. Trimming took 7 bases from V and 4 from J; bases not matched to a gene: 8. The CDR3 protein is CASTGTGGVYGYTF. Written as DNA, the CDR3 is TGTGCCAGCACTGGCACAGGGGGGGTCTATGGCTACACCTTC.

This clonotype was counted ten times or more. The chain combines TRBV6-5 with TRBJ2-1; D gene uncertain. CDR1 MNHEY and CDR2 SVGAGI come from the germline V gene. The CDR3 spans 13 residues. V was shortened by 2 bases and J by 7 bases, with 9 bases between the two germline ends. In DNA, the CDR3 is TGTGCCAGCAGTTACACCTGGGGTAATGAGCAGTTCTTC. This codes for CASSYTWGNEQFF.

In this sample, this clonotype turned up many times. This chain connects TRBV6-1 to TRBJ1-2, with D tentatively TRBD1 (6 bases). Germline CDR1 reads MNHNS; CDR2 reads SASEGT. This CDR3 is built from 15 residues. V was pared by 3 bases and J by 4 bases, with 15 bases between. DNA for the CDR3: TGTGCCAGCAGTGACCGGGGGGCAACTTTCTATGGCTACACCTTC. It is translated as CASSDRGATFYGYTF.

There are many counts of this clonotype. This chain links TRBV6-1 with TRBJ1-3, with D possibly being TRBD1 (5 bases). This CDR3 is 15 amino acids long. The V gene lost 4 bases and the J gene lost 0 bases, with 10 bases spanning the gap. Looked up from germline, CDR1 is MNHNS and CDR2 is SASEGT. CDR3 region: CASSGTGLSGNTIYF. In DNA form, the CDR3 reads TGTGCCAGCAGTGGTACAGGTCTCTCTGGAAACACCATATATTTT.

In its sample, this clonotype was seen many times. The chain has TRBV4-1 and TRBJ1-1; 9 bases are shared with TRBD1. The CDR3 runs to 14 residues. Germline loops: CDR1 MGHRA, CDR2 YSYEKL. Germline trimming cut 0 bases from V and 10 bases from J; bases unmatched to any gene: 6. DNA for the CDR3: TGCGCCAGCAGCCAAGAAGGACAGGGGACTCGAGCTTTCTTT. Protein product: CASSQEGQGTRAFF.